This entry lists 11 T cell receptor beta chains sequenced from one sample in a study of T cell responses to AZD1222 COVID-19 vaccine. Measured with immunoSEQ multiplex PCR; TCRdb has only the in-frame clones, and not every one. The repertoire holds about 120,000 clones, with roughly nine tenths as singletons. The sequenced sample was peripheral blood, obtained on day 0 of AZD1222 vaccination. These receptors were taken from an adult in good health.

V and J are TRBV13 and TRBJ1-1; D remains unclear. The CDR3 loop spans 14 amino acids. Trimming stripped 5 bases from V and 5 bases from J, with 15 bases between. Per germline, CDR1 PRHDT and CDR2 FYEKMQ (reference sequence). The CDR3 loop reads CASSLSKLGTEAFF. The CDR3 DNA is TGTGCCAGCAGCCTCTCCAAATTGGGGACTGAAGCTTTCTTT.

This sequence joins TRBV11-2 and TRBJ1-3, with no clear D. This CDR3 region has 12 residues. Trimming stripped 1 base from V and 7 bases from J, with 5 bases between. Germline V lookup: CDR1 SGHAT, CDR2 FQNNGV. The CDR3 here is CASSLVRNTIYF. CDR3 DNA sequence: TGTGCCAGCAGCTTAGTCCGGAACACCATATATTTT.

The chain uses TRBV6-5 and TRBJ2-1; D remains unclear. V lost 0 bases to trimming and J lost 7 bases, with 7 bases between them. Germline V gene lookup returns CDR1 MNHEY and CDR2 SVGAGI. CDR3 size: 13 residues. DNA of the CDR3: TGTGCCAGCAGTTACTCTGAATTTAATGAGCAGTTCTTC. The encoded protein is CASSYSEFNEQFF.

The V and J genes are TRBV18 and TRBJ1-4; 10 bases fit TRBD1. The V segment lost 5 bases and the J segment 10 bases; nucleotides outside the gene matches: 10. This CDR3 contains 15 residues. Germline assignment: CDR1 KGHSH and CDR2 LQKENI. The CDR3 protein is CASSTDRGTLRKLFF. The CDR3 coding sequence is TGTGCCAGCTCAACGGACAGGGGGACTTTACGAAAACTGTTTTTT.

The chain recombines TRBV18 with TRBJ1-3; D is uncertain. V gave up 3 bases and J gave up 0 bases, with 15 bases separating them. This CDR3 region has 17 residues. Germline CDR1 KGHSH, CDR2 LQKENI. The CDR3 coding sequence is TGTGCCAGCTCACCCCGGTCAGGTGCCCCCTCTGGAAACACCATATATTTT. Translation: CASSPRSGAPSGNTIYF.

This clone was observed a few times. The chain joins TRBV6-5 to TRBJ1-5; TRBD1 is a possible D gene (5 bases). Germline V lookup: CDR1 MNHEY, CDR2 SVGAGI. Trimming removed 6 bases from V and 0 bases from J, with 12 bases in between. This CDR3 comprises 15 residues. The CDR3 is CASRPQGLSNQPQHF. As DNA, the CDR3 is TGTGCCAGCAGACCCCAGGGTCTTAGCAATCAGCCCCAGCATTTT.

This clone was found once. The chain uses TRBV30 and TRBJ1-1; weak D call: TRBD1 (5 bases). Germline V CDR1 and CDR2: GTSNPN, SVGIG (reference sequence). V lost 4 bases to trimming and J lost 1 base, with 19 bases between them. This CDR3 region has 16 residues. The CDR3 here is CAWTHPRVSGNTEAFF. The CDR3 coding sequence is TGTGCCTGGACCCACCCCAGGGTCTCGGGGAACACTGAAGCTTTCTTT.

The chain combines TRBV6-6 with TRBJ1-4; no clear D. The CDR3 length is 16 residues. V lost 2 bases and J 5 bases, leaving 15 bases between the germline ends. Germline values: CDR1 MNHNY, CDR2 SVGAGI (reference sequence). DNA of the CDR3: TGTGCCAGCAGTTACCCCTTGAGGCTAGCAAATGAAAAACTGTTTTTT. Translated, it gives CASSYPLRLANEKLFF.

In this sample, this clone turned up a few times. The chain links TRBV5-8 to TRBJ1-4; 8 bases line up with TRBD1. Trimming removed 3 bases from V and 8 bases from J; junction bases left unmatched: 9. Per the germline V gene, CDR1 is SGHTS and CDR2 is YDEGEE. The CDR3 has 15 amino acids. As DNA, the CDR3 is TGTGCCAGCAGCTCCTGGACAGGGCTTCGGGAAAAACTGTTTTTT. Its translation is CASSSWTGLREKLFF.

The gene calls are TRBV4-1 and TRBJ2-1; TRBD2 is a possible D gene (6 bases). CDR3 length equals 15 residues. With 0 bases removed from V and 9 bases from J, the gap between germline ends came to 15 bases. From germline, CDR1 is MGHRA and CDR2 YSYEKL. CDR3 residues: CASSQDTGGIPEQFF. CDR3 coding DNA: TGCGCCAGCAGCCAAGATACTGGGGGGATACCTGAGCAGTTCTTC.

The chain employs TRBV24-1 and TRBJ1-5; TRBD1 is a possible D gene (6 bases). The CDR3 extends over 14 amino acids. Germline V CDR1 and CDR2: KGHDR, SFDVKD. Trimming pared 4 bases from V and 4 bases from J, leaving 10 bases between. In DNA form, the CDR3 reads TGTGCCACCAGTGAGACAGGTCCTAATCAGCCCCAGCATTTT. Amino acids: CATSETGPNQPQHF.